Below are 32 T cell receptor beta chains sequenced from a single sample in a study of OX40 agonist ivuxolimab in advanced cancers. TCRdb keeps only in-frame clones here, not all; method: immunoSEQ multiplex PCR. The sample yields more than 35,000 clones, roughly nine tenths seen once. The sequencing here drew on CD4+ or CD8+ T cells sorted from blood, taken in a trial of the OX40 agonist ivuxolimab. All receptors come from an adult with an advanced solid tumor such as melanoma, head and neck, liver or kidney cancer.

The chain uses TRBV27 and TRBJ1-5; D unclear. V lost 5 bases to trimming and J lost 5 bases, with 13 bases between them. The germline CDR1 and CDR2 sequences are MNHEY and SMNVEV (reference sequence). CDR3 length: 14 residues. The DNA for the CDR3 is TGTGCCAGCAGTGTCGGAACCGGCTATCAGCCCCAGCATTTT. Protein product: CASSVGTGYQPQHF.

Written as DNA, the CDR3 is TGCGCCAGCAGTGAGTCAATATGGGACTTATATGGCTACACCTTC. Translation: CASSESIWDLYGYTF. The genes are TRBV10-1 and TRBJ1-2; maybe TRBD1 (5 bases). The CDR3 is 15 residues long. Germline lookup yields CDR1 WNHNN and CDR2 SYGVQD (reference sequence). V gave up 0 bases and J gave up 5 bases, with 13 bases separating them.

The chain uses TRBV7-6 and TRBJ2-7; maybe TRBD2 (5 bases). The V gene's germline CDR1 is SGHVS and CDR2 FNYEAQ. Trimming cost V 1 base and J 5 bases, with 15 bases left between them. This CDR3 has 15 amino acids. The CDR3 nucleotides read TGTGCCAGCAGCTTAGAGGCTTTATCGGGGAACGAGCAGTACTTC. This encodes CASSLEALSGNEQYF.

V usage is TRBV11-2 and J usage is TRBJ1-1; D possibly corresponds to TRBD1 (6 bases). CDR1 SGHAT and CDR2 FQNNGV come from the germline V gene. V lost 2 bases, J lost 5 bases, and 15 bases lay in between. CDR3 length: 15 amino acids. This chain's CDR3 is CASSLTIQGGTEAFF. CDR3 DNA: TGTGCCAGCAGCTTAACAATACAGGGAGGGACTGAAGCTTTCTTT.

This clone was picked up one time. The V call is TRBV7-2, the J call TRBJ2-5; 9 bases agree with TRBD1. Trimming at V came to 5 bases and at J to 2 bases, leaving 12 bases not matched to a gene. From germline, CDR1 is SGHTA and CDR2 FQGNSA. This CDR3 has 17 amino acids. The CDR3 spells CASSPGTGSVGQETQYF. CDR3 DNA sequence: TGTGCCAGCAGCCCCGGGACAGGGTCTGTGGGGCAAGAGACCCAGTACTTC.

The CDR3 protein is CASSQPGLAGAGELFF. DNA of the CDR3: TGCGCCAGCAGCCAACCGGGACTAGCGGGCGCCGGGGAGCTGTTTTTT. J is TRBJ2-2 and V is TRBV4-3, with 12 bases that match TRBD2. Trimming removed 2 bases from V and 6 bases from J; junction bases left unmatched: 4. From germline, CDR1 is LGHNA and CDR2 YSLEER. The CDR3 runs 16 residues.

The V gene is TRBV5-6, the J gene TRBJ2-2; D gene unclear. The V gene lost 2 bases and the J gene lost 0 bases, with 14 bases spanning the gap. The CDR3 loop spans 17 amino acids. CDR1 and CDR2 from the germline V gene are SGHDT and YYEEEE. The CDR3 DNA follows: TGTGCCAGCAGCTTAAGAACCGGATTCGCGAACACCGGGGAGCTGTTTTTT. Its protein is CASSLRTGFANTGELFF. Using reference TRBV5-6 and TRBJ2-2 for the parts outside the CDR3, the full variable domain is DAGVTQSPTHLIKTRGQQVTLRCSPKSGHDTVSWYQQALGQGPQFIFQYYEEEERQRGNFPDRFSGHQFPNYSSELNVNALLLGDSALYLCASSLRTGFANTGELFFGEGSRLTVL.

The chain uses TRBV5-1 and TRBJ2-7; 7 bases agree with TRBD1. From germline, CDR1 is SGHRS and CDR2 YFSETQ. This CDR3 is built from 14 residues. The V and J ends lost 2 bases and 4 bases, in that order; junction bases with no gene match: 6. Written as DNA, the CDR3 is TGCGCCAGCAGCTTCCGGGACAGTCGATACGAGCAGTACTTC. Translated, it gives CASSFRDSRYEQYF.

The CDR3 nucleotides are TGTGCCAGCAGCGCTATCGGGGGCTCCTACAATGAGCAGTTCTTC. Residues: CASSAIGGSYNEQFF. The chain has TRBV9 and TRBJ2-1; D might be TRBD2 (6 bases). The CDR3 covers 15 residues. Trimming stripped 3 bases from V and 0 bases from J, with 10 bases between. From germline, CDR1 is SGDLS and CDR2 YYNGEE.

CDR3 bases: TGTGCCAGCAGCTTAGAGGTCTGGGCTGAGAGCACTGAAGCTTTCTTT. This translates into CASSLEVWAESTEAFF. The V gene is TRBV7-9, the J gene TRBJ1-1; D unclear. With 1 base removed from V and 4 bases from J, the gap between germline ends came to 16 bases. The CDR3 spans 16 residues. From germline, CDR1 is SEHNR and CDR2 FQNEAQ (reference sequence).

The chain combines TRBV27 with TRBJ1-5; TRBD1 might be the D (5 bases). V lost 6 bases to trimming and J lost 6 bases, with 21 bases between them. Looked up from germline, CDR1 is MNHEY and CDR2 is SMNVEV (reference sequence). This CDR3 contains 16 residues. The CDR3 sequence is CASSLWGDGGVQPQHF. The CDR3 nucleotides read TGTGCCAGCAGCCTCTGGGGCGACGGAGGAGTTCAGCCCCAGCATTTT.

The genes are TRBV4-3 and TRBJ1-5; TRBD1 is a possible D gene (5 bases). CDR3 length: 15 residues. Trimming cost V 0 bases and J 6 bases, with 12 bases left between them. The germline V gene has CDR1 LGHNA and CDR2 YSLEER. The CDR3 is CASSQDRDGGQPQHF. For the CDR3, the DNA is TGCGCCAGCAGCCAAGATCGGGACGGGGGTCAGCCCCAGCATTTT.

This rearrangement joins TRBV28 to TRBJ1-2; TRBD1 is a possible D gene (5 bases). Germline lookup yields CDR1 MDHEN and CDR2 SYDVKM. The V gene lost 6 bases and the J gene lost 8 bases, with 10 bases spanning the gap. The CDR3 contains 11 residues. DNA for the CDR3: TGTGCCAGCAGCGGGGGGTCCGGCTACACCTTC. The encoded protein is CASSGGSGYTF.

V usage is TRBV2 and J usage is TRBJ2-3, with D tentatively TRBD1 (5 bases). The CDR3 extends over 15 amino acids. Trimming took off 3 bases at V and 14 bases at J, with 24 bases between the two ends. Germline V gene data show CDR1 as SNHLY and CDR2 as FYNNEI. CDR3 coding DNA: TGTGCCAGCAGTGAGAAGGGGCCCGACGGGTGGGCAGTGTATTTT. This encodes CASSEKGPDGWAVYF.

The rearrangement joins TRBV30 to TRBJ2-2, with a possible D match to TRBD2 (5 bases). V lost 8 bases to trimming and J lost 4 bases, with 11 bases between them. Germline-derived CDR1 and CDR2 are GTSNPN and SVGIG (reference sequence). The CDR3 is 12 amino acids. In nucleotides, the CDR3 is TGTGCCATAGGAGAGGGCACCGGGGAGCTGTTTTTT. Its protein product is CAIGEGTGELFF.

The chain uses TRBV5-1 and TRBJ1-2, with TRBD1 identical over 8 bases. The CDR3 has 14 residues. Trimming took 2 bases from V and 6 from J; bases not matched to a gene: 6. The germline CDR1 and CDR2 sequences are SGHRS and YFSETQ. CDR3 nucleotides: TGCGCCAGCAGCTTAGGACAGGGAGGGGATGGCTACACCTTC. Its translation: CASSLGQGGDGYTF.

V is TRBV28 and J is TRBJ1-4; weak D call: TRBD1 (5 bases). The CDR3 covers 14 residues. Germline V gene lookup returns CDR1 MDHEN and CDR2 SYDVKM. V was cut by 2 bases and J by 3 bases, with 7 bases left in between. The CDR3 nucleotides are TGTGCCAGCAGTTTAAAGGGGTCTAATGAAAAACTGTTTTTT. It yields the protein CASSLKGSNEKLFF. The variable domain in full, with the rest retrieved from reference TRBV28 and TRBJ1-4, is DVKVTQSSRYLVKRTGEKVFLECVQDMDHENMFWYRQDPGLGLRLIYFSYDVKMKEKGDIPEGYSVSREKKERFSLILESASTNQTSMYLCASSLKGSNEKLFFGSGTQLSVL.

The chain combines TRBV19 with TRBJ1-1, with D hard to call. The CDR3 length is 12 residues. V lost 5 bases to trimming and J lost 5 bases, with 9 bases between them. Germline CDR1 LNHDA, CDR2 SQIVND (reference sequence). Written as DNA, the CDR3 is TGTGCCAGTAGTTCTCAACTAACTGAAGCTTTCTTT. Encoded protein: CASSSQLTEAFF.

J is TRBJ2-1 and V is TRBV6-5, with D tentatively TRBD2 (6 bases). The CDR3 covers 14 residues. Germline V CDR1 and CDR2: MNHEY, SVGAGI. V was trimmed by 0 bases and J by 6 bases, leaving 9 bases between them. The CDR3: CASSYSNSGNEQFF. CDR3 coding DNA: TGTGCCAGCAGTTACTCGAATAGCGGCAATGAGCAGTTCTTC.

This clone was picked up one time. The rearrangement uses TRBV7-9 and TRBJ2-3; D might be TRBD1 (6 bases). This CDR3 is built from 14 residues. Germline lookup yields CDR1 SEHNR and CDR2 FQNEAQ (reference sequence). Deletions cut 5 bases from V and 0 bases from J, with 9 bases between. The CDR3 bases are TGTGCCAGCAGCAGGACAGCGAGCACAGATACGCAGTATTTT. Residues: CASSRTASTDTQYF.

This clone was picked up one time. The chain is built from TRBV9 and TRBJ2-7, with D possibly called TRBD1 or TRBD2 (6 bases each). In germline, CDR1 is SGDLS, CDR2 YYNGEE. Trimming took off 0 bases at V and 5 bases at J, with 15 bases between the two ends. This CDR3 contains 15 residues. This chain's CDR3 is CASSVGWGAPDEQYF. Here the CDR3 DNA reads TGTGCCAGCAGCGTAGGGTGGGGGGCACCCGACGAGCAGTACTTC. The whole variable domain, filled in from reference TRBV9 and TRBJ2-7, reads DSGVTQTPKHLITATGQRVTLRCSPRSGDLSVYWYQQSLDQGLQFLIQYYNGEERAKGNILERFSAQQFPDLHSELNLSSLELGDSALYFCASSVGWGAPDEQYFGPGTRLTVT.

The chain joins TRBV10-2 to TRBJ2-3; D ambiguous. In germline, CDR1 is WSHSY, CDR2 SAAADI. This CDR3 contains 12 residues. V was shortened by 8 bases and J by 0 bases, with 6 bases between the two germline ends. This chain's CDR3 is CASGISTDTQYF. The CDR3 region has the DNA TGCGCCAGCGGGATTAGCACAGATACGCAGTATTTT.

V is TRBV4-3 and J is TRBJ1-1; D is unclear. The CDR3 sequence is 14 residues long. In germline, CDR1 is LGHNA, CDR2 YSLEER. The V and J ends lost 2 bases and 5 bases respectively, with 12 bases between them. This CDR3 reads CASSQFPGGTEAFF. The CDR3, as DNA: TGCGCCAGCAGCCAATTCCCCGGCGGGACTGAAGCTTTCTTT.

This sequence joins TRBV15 and TRBJ1-1, with 7 bases lining up with TRBD1. From germline, CDR1 is LNHNV and CDR2 YYDKDF (reference sequence). This CDR3 region has 15 residues. V shed 5 bases, J shed 11 bases, and the junction held 17 bases outside the gene matches. DNA for the CDR3: TGTGCCACCAGCCCCGCCGGACGAGACAGGGCTGTGGCTTTCTTT. Encoded protein: CATSPAGRDRAVAFF.

The chain is built from TRBV4-3 and TRBJ1-6, with D unclear. In germline, CDR1 is LGHNA, CDR2 YSLEER. The CDR3 covers 17 residues. Trimming pared 0 bases from V and 6 bases from J, leaving 15 bases between. CDR3 coding DNA: TGCGCCAGCAGCCAAGAAGGAATGCCGGATTCTAATTCACCCCTCCACTTT. Translation gives CASSQEGMPDSNSPLHF.

V and J are TRBV30 and TRBJ1-6; weak D call: TRBD1 (5 bases). Trimming took off 0 bases at V and 9 bases at J, with 12 bases between the two ends. Germline V gene data show CDR1 as GTSNPN and CDR2 as SVGIG (reference sequence). The CDR3 runs 14 residues. The CDR3 sequence is CAWSVPAGTSPLHF. The CDR3 DNA reads as TGTGCCTGGAGTGTACCGGCAGGGACTTCACCCCTCCACTTT. Combining the CDR3 with reference TRBV30 and TRBJ1-6 gives the whole variable domain SQTIHQWPATLVQPVGSPLSLECTVEGTSNPNLYWYRQAAGRGLQLLFYSVGIGQISSEVPQNLSASRPQDRQFILSSKKLLLSDSGFYLCAWSVPAGTSPLHFGNGTRLTVT.

The chain joins TRBV28 to TRBJ1-2; D might be TRBD1 (5 bases). Germline CDR1 reads MDHEN; CDR2 reads SYDVKM. The CDR3 consists of 14 residues. The ends were cut back, 6 bases at V and 7 bases at J, with 18 bases in the middle. The chain's CDR3 is CASSHGGEIGGYTF. The CDR3 bases are TGTGCCAGCAGCCACGGAGGGGAGATCGGTGGCTACACCTTC.

The chain has TRBV7-6 and TRBJ2-2; a weak D match, TRBD1 (5 bases). CDR3 length: 16 residues. With 1 base removed from V and 4 bases from J, the gap between germline ends came to 13 bases. Germline CDR1 SGHVS, CDR2 FNYEAQ. The CDR3 DNA follows: TGTGCCAGCAGCTTAGGGGTGGCAGGGTCCACCGGGGAGCTGTTTTTT. Translating gives CASSLGVAGSTGELFF.

This chain connects TRBV6-5 to TRBJ1-1; possibly TRBD1 for D (5 bases). Trimming left V 7 bases short and J 2 bases short, with 14 bases between. Per the germline V gene, CDR1 is MNHEY and CDR2 is SVGAGI. The CDR3 runs to 14 residues. This chain's CDR3 is CASTEEGKNTEAFF. The CDR3 DNA sequence: TGTGCCAGCACCGAGGAGGGGAAAAACACTGAAGCTTTCTTT.

V is TRBV29-1 and J is TRBJ2-7; 11 positions agree with TRBD2. Germline CDR1 SQVTM, CDR2 ANQGSEA. The CDR3 runs 13 residues. After removal of 6 bases from V and 3 bases from J, the junction contained 4 bases not matched to a gene. For the CDR3, the DNA is TGCAGCGTCACTAGCGGGGGTGACTACGAGCAGTACTTC. Encoded protein: CSVTSGGDYEQYF.

The CDR3 DNA is TGTGCCAGCAGAGCTCTTGACAGGACGAACACTGAAGCTTTCTTT. It specifies CASRALDRTNTEAFF. The chain joins TRBV2 to TRBJ1-1; D perhaps matches TRBD1 (6 bases). Germline loops: CDR1 SNHLY, CDR2 FYNNEI. Deletions cut 6 bases from V and 1 base from J, with 15 bases between. The length of the CDR3 is 15 residues.

V and J are TRBV27 and TRBJ2-1; 7 bases are a match to TRBD1. Unmatched junction bases numbered 8, after V lost 7 bases and J lost 8 bases. The CDR3 length is 13 residues. Germline lookup yields CDR1 MNHEY and CDR2 SMNVEV (reference sequence). CDR3 in amino acids: CASNSGQADEQFF. DNA for the CDR3: TGTGCCAGCAATTCAGGACAGGCCGATGAGCAGTTCTTC.